The 20 T cell receptor beta chains below were found in one sample sequenced in a study of control samples from healthy donors and cancer patients. The protocol was immunoSEQ multiplex PCR, while the TCRdb copy is restricted to in-frame clones and leaves out a portion. The sample consists of fewer than 65,000 clones, roughly 89% of them appearing once. The sample comprised PBMCs. These receptors came from a middle-aged man with colorectal cancer.

DNA for the CDR3: TGTGCCAGCAGCCGTCTAGCGGGGGGATACAATGAGCAGTTCTTC. This translates into CASSRLAGGYNEQFF. V and J are TRBV3-1 (or the pseudogene TRBV3-2) and TRBJ2-1, with TRBD2 matching 11 bases. Germline V gives CDR1 LGHDT, CDR2 YNNKEL (reference sequence). V was pared by 4 bases and J by 4 bases, with 3 bases of the junction left unmatched. This CDR3 comprises 15 residues.

The chain carries TRBV24-1 and TRBJ1-5; the D is unclear. With 5 bases removed from V and 0 bases from J, the gap between germline ends came to 7 bases. The CDR3 is 14 amino acids. The germline gives CDR1 KGHDR, CDR2 SFDVKD. The CDR3 loop reads CATSAGYSNQPQHF. The CDR3 coding sequence is TGTGCCACCAGTGCCGGATATAGCAATCAGCCCCAGCATTTT.

The chain links TRBV19 to TRBJ2-4, with TRBD2 matching 12 bases. The CDR3 is made up of 20 amino acids. V was clipped by 6 bases and J by 0 bases; unmatched bases: 15. From germline, CDR1 is LNHDA and CDR2 SQIVND (reference sequence). The CDR3 reads CASSRTSGMRPTLAKNIQYF. In DNA, the CDR3 is TGTGCCAGTAGCCGGACTAGCGGGATGAGACCTACCCTAGCCAAAAACATTCAGTACTTC.

The rearrangement links TRBV6-4 to TRBJ2-7; D perhaps matches TRBD1 (5 bases). V was clipped by 5 bases and J by 1 base, with 12 bases between them. This CDR3 comprises 14 residues. Germline CDR1 and CDR2: MRHNA and SNTAGT. The CDR3 region has the DNA TGTGCCAGCAGTCCAGGGCCAGCATCCTACGAGCAGTACTTC. It is translated as CASSPGPASYEQYF.

The chain employs TRBV9 and TRBJ1-5; TRBD1 might be the D (6 bases). This CDR3 is built from 14 residues. Germline V gives CDR1 SGDLS, CDR2 YYNGEE. Trimming stripped 0 bases from V and 6 bases from J, with 10 bases between. The CDR3 sequence: CASSVGGARQPQHF. Written as DNA, the CDR3 is TGTGCCAGCAGCGTAGGGGGGGCTCGTCAGCCCCAGCATTTT.

This chain joins TRBV5-8 and TRBJ1-2; 7 bases map to TRBD1. The ends lost 4 bases at V and 3 bases at J; junction bases unmatched: 3. The germline V gene encodes CDR1 SGHTS and CDR2 YDEGEE. This CDR3 has 13 amino acids. CDR3 sequence: CASSRDRDYGYTF. The CDR3 region has the DNA TGTGCCAGCAGCCGAGACAGGGACTATGGCTACACCTTC.

This chain links TRBV3-1 (or the pseudogene TRBV3-2) with TRBJ1-2; TRBD1 matches 7 bases. J was trimmed by 8 bases and V by 0 bases; bases with no gene match: 9. This CDR3 spans 15 amino acids. The germline gives CDR1 LGHDT, CDR2 YNNKEL (reference sequence). CDR3 DNA: TGTGCCAGCAGCCAAGAGGACAGGTCGTGGAGGGGCTACACCTTC. Its translation is CASSQEDRSWRGYTF.

By sample share, this clone is medium-sized. The chain links TRBV25-1 to TRBJ1-1; TRBD1 agrees at 12 bases. Trimming cost V 4 bases and J 4 bases; bases outside gene matches: 1. The CDR3 has 14 amino acids. In germline, CDR1 is MGHDK, CDR2 SYGVNS. The CDR3 DNA is TGTGCCAGCAGTGCGGGACAGGGGGCCACTGAAGCTTTCTTT. Its translation is CASSAGQGATEAFF. Full variable domain (outside the CDR3, taken from reference TRBV25-1 and TRBJ1-1): EADIYQTPRYLVIGTGKKITLECSQTMGHDKMYWYQQDPGMELHLIHYSYGVNSTEKGDLSSESTVSRIRTEHFPLTLESARPSHTSQYLCASSAGQGATEAFFGQGTRLTVV.

This chain uses TRBV10-3 with TRBJ2-3; 9 bases line up with TRBD2. The CDR3 consists of 16 residues. The V gene end was trimmed by 2 bases and the J gene end by 4 bases; junction bases not matched to a gene: 7. Germline CDR1 and CDR2: ENHRY and SYGVKD. CDR3 protein: CAISEGIAGAADTQYF. In nucleotides, the CDR3 is TGTGCCATCAGTGAGGGAATAGCGGGAGCCGCAGATACGCAGTATTTT.

V and J are TRBV28 and TRBJ1-1; 8 bases map to TRBD1. Trimming cost V 4 bases and J 4 bases; bases outside gene matches: 8. The CDR3 length is 15 residues. Germline CDR1 reads MDHEN; CDR2 reads SYDVKM. CDR3 sequence (DNA): TGTGCCAGCAGTTCCCCGACAGGGGCCGGCACTGAAGCTTTCTTT. It specifies CASSSPTGAGTEAFF.

The chain recombines TRBV19 with TRBJ2-5, with 12 bases matching TRBD2. CDR3 length: 18 residues. V was pared by 1 base and J by 0 bases, with 6 bases of the junction left unmatched. CDR1 LNHDA and CDR2 SQIVND come from the germline V gene (reference sequence). CDR3 bases: TGTGCCAGTAGTATAGTGGGAGGACTAGCGGGAAACCAAGAGACCCAGTACTTC. The encoded protein is CASSIVGGLAGNQETQYF. Looking up the rest from reference TRBV19 and TRBJ2-5 gives the full variable domain: DGGITQSPKYLFRKEGQNVTLSCEQNLNHDAMYWYRQDPGQGLRLIYYSQIVNDFQKGDIAEGYSVSREKKESFPLTVTSAQKNPTAFYLCASSIVGGLAGNQETQYFGPGTRLLVL.

The genes are TRBV5-1 and TRBJ1-2; D not certain. The CDR3 loop spans 15 amino acids. Germline CDR1 is SGHRS and CDR2 is YFSETQ. Between the trimmed V and J ends, which lost 1 base and 1 base, there was a span of 11 bases. CDR3 nucleotide sequence: TGCGCCAGCAGCTTGCATGCAGGCAATAACTATGGCTACACCTTC. Translating it yields CASSLHAGNNYGYTF.

The J gene is TRBJ2-1, the V gene TRBV12-5, with TRBD1 matching 7 bases. There are 15 residues in the CDR3. The V and J ends lost 6 bases and 3 bases, in that order; junction bases with no gene match: 8. Germline V gene lookup returns CDR1 LGHNT and CDR2 FRNRAP. This CDR3 reads CASGTAAGGYNEQFF. For the CDR3, the DNA is TGTGCTAGTGGCACAGCGGCAGGGGGCTACAATGAGCAGTTCTTC.

The chain couples TRBV30 to TRBJ2-7, with D unclear. The germline V gene has CDR1 GTSNPN and CDR2 SVGIG (reference sequence). V lost 0 bases and J lost 0, with 9 bases in between. The CDR3 sequence is 14 residues long. CDR3 sequence (DNA): TGTGCCTGGAGTGTAGGACCATACTCCTACGAGCAGTACTTC. Encoded protein: CAWSVGPYSYEQYF.

This clone occurred once. The chain couples TRBV5-4 to TRBJ1-6; D unresolved. Germline CDR1 is SGHNT and CDR2 is YYREEE (reference sequence). The V end lost 0 bases, the J end lost 10 bases, and 14 bases lay between the germline ends. This CDR3 contains 15 residues. CDR3 protein: CASSLDSSLGSPLHF. The CDR3 nucleotides are TGTGCCAGCAGCTTGGACAGCTCCCTCGGGTCACCCCTCCACTTT.

The gene calls are TRBV21-1 and TRBJ1-5. TRBV21-1 is tagged as a pseudogene. The CDR3 covers 18 residues. As DNA, the CDR3 is TGTGCCAGCAGCAAAGGTCTAAGGGCAGGGACTCGGGGACAGCCCCAGCATTTT. Its protein product is CASSKGLRAGTRGQPQHF.

The CDR3 region has the DNA TGTGCCAGCAGCCCCGGGATGGGCGACTACGAGCAGTACTTC. Residues: CASSPGMGDYEQYF. The V and J genes are TRBV3-1 (or the pseudogene TRBV3-2) and TRBJ2-7; maybe TRBD2 (5 bases). V was pared by 4 bases and J by 3 bases, with 13 bases between. CDR3 size: 14 residues. The germline V gene has CDR1 LGHDT and CDR2 YNNKEL (reference sequence).

The chain has TRBV15 and TRBJ1-3, with 9 nucleotides matching TRBD1. From germline, CDR1 is LNHNV and CDR2 YYDKDF (reference sequence). The CDR3 spans 20 residues. J gave up 0 bases and V 4 bases, and 16 bases lay outside the gene matches. The CDR3 reads CATSITRGQGRIRSGNTIYF. CDR3 DNA: TGTGCCACCAGCATTACACGGGGACAGGGTAGAATTCGCTCTGGAAACACCATATATTTT.

V is TRBV12-5 and J is TRBJ2-7; D not certain. V lost 3 bases to trimming and J lost 5 bases, with 5 bases between them. CDR3 length: 11 residues. Germline V gene sequence: CDR1 LGHNT, CDR2 FRNRAP. Here the CDR3 DNA reads TGTGCTAGTGGTTTCGAAAACGAGCAGTACTTC. Encoded protein: CASGFENEQYF.

The V and J genes are TRBV9 and TRBJ1-5; the D gene is possibly TRBD1 (6 bases). The length of the CDR3 is 15 residues. The germline V gene encodes CDR1 SGDLS and CDR2 YYNGEE. V lost 4 bases and J 0 bases, leaving 11 bases between the germline ends. The CDR3 reads CASSKWDNSNQPQHF. CDR3 DNA sequence: TGTGCCAGCAGCAAATGGGACAATAGCAATCAGCCCCAGCATTTT. The full variable domain, with the rest looked up from reference TRBV9 and TRBJ1-5, is DSGVTQTPKHLITATGQRVTLRCSPRSGDLSVYWYQQSLDQGLQFLIQYYNGEERAKGNILERFSAQQFPDLHSELNLSSLELGDSALYFCASSKWDNSNQPQHFGDGTRLSIL.